Given below is one T cell receptor (beta chain) in context. Antigen: not known. The CDR3 consists of 14 residues. Germline V gene sequence: CDR1 LNHDA, CDR2 SQIVND (reference sequence). The data are from a study of CXCR3-negative and CXCR3-positive naive CD8 T cells. Background on the study: Per library, roughly 1.5 +/- 0.3 million reads; 140 million or so TRB reads overall.

Study outcomes and limitations: Naive CXCR3-positive and CXCR3-negative cells shared TRBV-TRBJ usage; memory cells diverged. Both naive subsets had comparably high diversity; memory CD8+ cells much lower.

Libraries were UMI-labeled 5' RACE TRB cDNA. Following a re-call of the 5' RACE reads, TCRdb has one entry per CDR3 protein and lacks DNA. This listing includes around 56,000 distinct CDR3 sequences. Subsets of CD8+ T cells were each sorted in triplicate at 270,000 or so cells apiece. The V call is TRBV19, the J call TRBJ1-1; the D call of TRBD1 rests on TCRdb alone, since no DNA is present to check it. The sample taken for sequencing was naive CXCR3- CD8+ T cells from blood. Subset in this sample: CD45RO-CCR7+CD27+CD95- naive CD8+ T cells lacking CXCR3 (TNR3-). The TCR originated in a human donor in good health. Some clones in this sample may be carry-over from other donors' samples. The CDR3 reads CASDTGSGRTEAFF.